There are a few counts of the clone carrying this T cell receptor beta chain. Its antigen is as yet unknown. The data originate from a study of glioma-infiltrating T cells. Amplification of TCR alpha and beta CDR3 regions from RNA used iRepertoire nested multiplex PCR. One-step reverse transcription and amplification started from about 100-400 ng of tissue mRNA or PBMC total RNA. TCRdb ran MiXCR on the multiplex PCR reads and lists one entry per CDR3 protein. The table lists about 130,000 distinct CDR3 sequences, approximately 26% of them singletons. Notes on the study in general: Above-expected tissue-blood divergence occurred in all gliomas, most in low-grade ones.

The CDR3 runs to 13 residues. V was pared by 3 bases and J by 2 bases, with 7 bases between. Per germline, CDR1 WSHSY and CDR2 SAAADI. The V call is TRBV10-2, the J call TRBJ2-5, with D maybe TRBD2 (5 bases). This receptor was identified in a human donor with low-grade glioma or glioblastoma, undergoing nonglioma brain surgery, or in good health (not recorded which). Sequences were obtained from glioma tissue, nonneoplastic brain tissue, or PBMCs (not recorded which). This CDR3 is CASSETSQETQYF. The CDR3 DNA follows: TGCGCCAGCAGTGAAACTAGTCAAGAGACCCAGTACTTC.